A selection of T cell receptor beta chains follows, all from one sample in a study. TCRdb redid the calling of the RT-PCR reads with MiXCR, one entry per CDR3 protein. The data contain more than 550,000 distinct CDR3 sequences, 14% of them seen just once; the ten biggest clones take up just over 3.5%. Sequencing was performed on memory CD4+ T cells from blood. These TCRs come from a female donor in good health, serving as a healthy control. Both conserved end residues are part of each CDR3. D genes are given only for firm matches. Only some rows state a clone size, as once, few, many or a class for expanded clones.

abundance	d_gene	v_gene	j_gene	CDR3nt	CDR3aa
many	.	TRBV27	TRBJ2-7	TGTGCCAGCAGTATCCGACAGGGAGGCGGATACGAGCAGTACTTC	CASSIRQGGGYEQYF
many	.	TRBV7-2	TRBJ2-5	TGTGCCAGCGTAATCCTAGGGGGGGAGACCCAGTACTTC	CASVILGGETQYF
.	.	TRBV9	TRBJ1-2	TGTGCCAGCAGCGGAGCGGGGGCGGACTATGGCTACACCTTC	CASSGAGADYGYTF
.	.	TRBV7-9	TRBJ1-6	TGTGCCAGCAGCCCGATGAAGGCCCCCAGATGGAGTTCACCCCTCCACTTT	CASSPMKAPRWSSPLHF
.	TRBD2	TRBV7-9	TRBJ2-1	TGTGCCAGCAGCTTTGGGAGCGGGGACTACAATGAGCAGTTCTTC	CASSFGSGDYNEQFF
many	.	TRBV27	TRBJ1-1	TGTGCCAGCAGGGGAACAGCAGAGAGCACTGAAGCTTTCTTT	CASRGTAESTEAFF
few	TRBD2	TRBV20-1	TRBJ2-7	TGCAGTGCCAGAGAGGGAGGGTCCTACGAGCAGTACTTC	CSAREGGSYEQYF
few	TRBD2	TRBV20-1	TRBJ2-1	TGCAGTGCTATTCTAGCGGGAGTCGACAATGAGCAGTTCTTC	CSAILAGVDNEQFF
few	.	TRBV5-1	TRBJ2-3	TGCGCCAGCAGCTTGGTTGCGCGTTCAGGCACAGATACGCAGTATTTT	CASSLVARSGTDTQYF
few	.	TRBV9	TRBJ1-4	TGTGCCAGCAGCGTGGGCCCTGGACAGCGGTTCGTTGGTAATGAAAAACTGTTTTTT	CASSVGPGQRFVGNEKLFF
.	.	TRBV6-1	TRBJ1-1	TGTGCCAGCAGTGCGGGCAGGGTGAACACTGAAGCTTTCTTC	CASSAGRVNTEAFF
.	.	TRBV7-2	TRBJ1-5	TGTGCCAGCAGCTTTAGAGCGTCAAGACTCACCGGGGGACAGCCCCAGCATTTT	CASSFRASRLTGGQPQHF
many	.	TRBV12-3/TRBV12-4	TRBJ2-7	TGTGCCAGCAGACGTACCGGGACGATTTACGAGCAGTACTTC	CASRRTGTIYEQYF
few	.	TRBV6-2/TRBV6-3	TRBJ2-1	TGTGCCAGCAGGGGTAGCTCATCATCCTACAATGAGCAGTTCTTC	CASRGSSSSYNEQFF
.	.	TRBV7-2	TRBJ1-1	TGTGCCAGCAGCTTGTTGGGCGCCGACACTGAAGCTTTCTTT	CASSLLGADTEAFF
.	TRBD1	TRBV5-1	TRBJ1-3	TGCGCCAGCAGCTTGGAACAGGGGAAAGGAAACACCATATATTTT	CASSLEQGKGNTIYF
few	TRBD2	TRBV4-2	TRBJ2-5	TGTGCCAGCAGCCAGGAAGGGGCGGCGGGAGGGACCGAGACCCAGTACTTC	CASSQEGAAGGTETQYF
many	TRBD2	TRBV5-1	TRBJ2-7	TGCGCCAGCCGGGCTCAGCGGGACTTATACGAGCAGTACTTC	CASRAQRDLYEQYF
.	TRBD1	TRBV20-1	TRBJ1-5	TGCAGTGCTAGCGGGGACAGCGATCAGCCCCAGCATTTT	CSASGDSDQPQHF
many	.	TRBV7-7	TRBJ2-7	TGTGCTAGCAGCCACGGCCCATCCTACGAGCAGTACTTC	CASSHGPSYEQYF
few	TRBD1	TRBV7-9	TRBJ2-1	TGTGCCAGCAGCGACCGTGGGACAGACAATGAGCAGTTCTTC	CASSDRGTDNEQFF
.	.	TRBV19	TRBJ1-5	TGTGCCAGTACCGATAGTGGCAATCAGCCCCAGCATTTT	CASTDSGNQPQHF
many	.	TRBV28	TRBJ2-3	TGTGCCAGCACTACGACAGATACGCAGTATTTT	CASTTTDTQYF
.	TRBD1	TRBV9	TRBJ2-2	TGTGCCAGCAGCGTAGGGACAGGGTCGAACACCGGGGAGCTGTTTTTT	CASSVGTGSNTGELFF
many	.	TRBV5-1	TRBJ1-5	TGCGCCAGCAGCTTGTCAGGTAGCAATCAGCCCCAGCATTTT	CASSLSGSNQPQHF
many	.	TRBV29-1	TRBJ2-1	TGCAGCGCCGCCTGGGGAGGGGGCCGGAATGAGCAGTTCTTC	CSAAWGGGRNEQFF
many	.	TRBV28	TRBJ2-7	TGTGCCAGCGTTCCAGGGTCAAACTACGAGCAGTACTTC	CASVPGSNYEQYF
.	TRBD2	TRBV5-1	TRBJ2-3	TGCGCCAGCAGCTTGGAGGCGGGAGGGCCGGAAGATACGCAGTATTTT	CASSLEAGGPEDTQYF
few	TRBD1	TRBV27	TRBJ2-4	TGTGCCAGCAGGACGTTACAGGGGGCCAAAAACATTCAGTACTTC	CASRTLQGAKNIQYF
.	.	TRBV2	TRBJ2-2	TGTGCCAGCAGTGTGGCGGAGACCGGGGAGCTGTTTTTT	CASSVAETGELFF
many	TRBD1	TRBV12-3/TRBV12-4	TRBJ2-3	TGTGCCAGCAGTTTAGCCCTTCTACAGGGGGCCGCCGATACGCAGTATTTT	CASSLALLQGAADTQYF
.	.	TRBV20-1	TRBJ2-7	TGCAGTGCTAGAGATCTAAAAGCCCTCTACGAGCAGTACTTC	CSARDLKALYEQYF
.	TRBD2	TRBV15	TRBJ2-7	TGTGCCACCAGCAGAGATTCTAGCGGGACTGGGGGCCACGAGCAGTACTTC	CATSRDSSGTGGHEQYF
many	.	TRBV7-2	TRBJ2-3	TGTGCCAGCAGCTTTTTAAGCACAGATACGCAGTATTTT	CASSFLSTDTQYF
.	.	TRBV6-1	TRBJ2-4	TGTGCCAGCAGCTACAGGGATAACATTCAGTACTTC	CASSYRDNIQYF
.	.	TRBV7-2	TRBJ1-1	TGTGCCAGCAGCTTAGTTGTCGGAGCAGTCGAAGCTTTCTTT	CASSLVVGAVEAFF
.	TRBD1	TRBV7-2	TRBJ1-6	TGTGCCAGCAAGGGACAGCGAAATTCACCCCTCCACTTT	CASKGQRNSPLHF
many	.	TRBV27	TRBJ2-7	TGTGCCAGCAGTTTCAGGGGTCTCTCCGAGCAGTACTTC	CASSFRGLSEQYF
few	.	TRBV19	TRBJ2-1	TGTGCCAGTAGTATAGGGGCTAGCCCGGGCAATGAGCAGTTCTTC	CASSIGASPGNEQFF
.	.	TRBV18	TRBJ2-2	TGTGCCAGCTCCCAGGGACTGGTCACCGGGGAGCTGTTTTTT	CASSQGLVTGELFF
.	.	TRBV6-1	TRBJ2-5	TGTGCCAGCAACGAGGGGGAGAGGGGAGAGACCCAGTACTTC	CASNEGERGETQYF
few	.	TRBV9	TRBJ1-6	TGTGCCAGCAGCGTAGGAGGGGAAGATTCACCCCTCCACTTT	CASSVGGEDSPLHF
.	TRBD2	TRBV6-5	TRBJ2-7	TGTGCCAGCAGAACGAGGGGACTAAACACCTACGAGCAGTACTTC	CASRTRGLNTYEQYF
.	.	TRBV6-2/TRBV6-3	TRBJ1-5	TGTGCCAGCAGAGCCACCCAGGGTTTTCAGCCCCAGCATTTT	CASRATQGFQPQHF
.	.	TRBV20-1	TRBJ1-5	TGCAGTGCTCCCCGGGCAGGGGAGCCTACCAGGGCCCAGCATTTT	CSAPRAGEPTRAQHF
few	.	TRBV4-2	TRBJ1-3	TGTGCCAGCAGCCAAGACACCACCTCTGGAAACACCATATATTTT	CASSQDTTSGNTIYF
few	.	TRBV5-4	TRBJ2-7	TGTGCCAGCAGCCGGGGAGCGGGCGGCAAGAGCGTATACGAGCAGTACTTC	CASSRGAGGKSVYEQYF
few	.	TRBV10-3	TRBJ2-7	TGTGCCATCAGTCAGGGGCGACAATCCTACGAGCAGTACTTC	CAISQGRQSYEQYF
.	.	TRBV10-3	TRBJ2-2	TGTGCCATCAGTGAGGGAATCACCGGGGAGCTGTTTTTT	CAISEGITGELFF
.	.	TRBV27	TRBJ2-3	TGTGCCAGCATAAAACAGGGTGGCACAGATACGCAGTATTTT	CASIKQGGTDTQYF
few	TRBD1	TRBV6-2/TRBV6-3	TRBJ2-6	TGTGCCAGCAGTGCCGGACAGGGGGTAGTTGGGGCCAACGTCCTGACTTTC	CASSAGQGVVGANVLTF
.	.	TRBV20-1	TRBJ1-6	TGCAGTGTAAGAGGGGCCAATTCACCCCTCCACTTT	CSVRGANSPLHF
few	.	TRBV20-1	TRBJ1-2	TGCAGCGCGAGGGGTATTGATGGCTACACCTTC	CSARGIDGYTF
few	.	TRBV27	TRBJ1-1	TGTGCCAGCAGTTACCTCCAAGGGGCCACTGAAGCTTTCTTT	CASSYLQGATEAFF
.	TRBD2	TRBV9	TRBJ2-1	TGTGCCAGCAGCAGGGGACTAGCGGGAATCTACAATGAGCAGTTCTTC	CASSRGLAGIYNEQFF
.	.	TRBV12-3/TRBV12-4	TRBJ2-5	TGTGCCAGCAGTTATAACCGGGGCCCGGCAGAGACCCAGTACTTC	CASSYNRGPAETQYF
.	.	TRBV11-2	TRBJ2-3	TGTGCCAGCAGCTCCAGGGTAAATACGCAGTATTTT	CASSSRVNTQYF
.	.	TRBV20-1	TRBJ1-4	TGCAGTGCTAGAGATGTTGGATTAACTACTCTTAATGAAAAACTGTTTTTT	CSARDVGLTTLNEKLFF
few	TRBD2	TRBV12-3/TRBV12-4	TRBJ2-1	TGTGCCAGCACCAGGACTAGCTCGGTCAATGAGCAGTTCTTC	CASTRTSSVNEQFF